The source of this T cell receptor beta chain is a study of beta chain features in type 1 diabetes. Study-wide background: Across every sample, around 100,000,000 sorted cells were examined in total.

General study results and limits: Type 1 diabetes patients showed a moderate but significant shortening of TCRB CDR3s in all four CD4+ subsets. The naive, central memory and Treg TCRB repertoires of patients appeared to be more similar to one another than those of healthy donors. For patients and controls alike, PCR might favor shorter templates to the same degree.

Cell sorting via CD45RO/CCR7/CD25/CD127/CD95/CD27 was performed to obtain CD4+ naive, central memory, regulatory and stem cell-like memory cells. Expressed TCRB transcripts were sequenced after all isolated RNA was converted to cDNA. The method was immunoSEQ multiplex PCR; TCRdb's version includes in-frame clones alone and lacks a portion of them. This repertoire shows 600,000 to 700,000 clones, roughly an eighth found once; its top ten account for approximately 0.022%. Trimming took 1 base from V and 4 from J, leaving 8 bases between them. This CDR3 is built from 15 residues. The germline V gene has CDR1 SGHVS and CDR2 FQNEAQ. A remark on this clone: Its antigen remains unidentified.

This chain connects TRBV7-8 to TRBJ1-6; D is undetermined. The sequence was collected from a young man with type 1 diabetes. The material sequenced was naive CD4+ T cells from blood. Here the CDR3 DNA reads TGTGCCAGCAGCTTAGGAGAGACTTATAATTCACCCCTCCACTTT. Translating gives CASSLGETYNSPLHF.